This TCR beta chain was captured in a study of cytomegalovirus exposure and HLA in healthy donors. The study ran its PCR with 60 Vbeta and 13 Jbeta primers. The method was immunoSEQ multiplex PCR; TCRdb's version includes in-frame clones alone and lacks a portion of them. The sample carries under 150,000 clones, 80% recorded once. Study-level points and caveats: At a 0.05 false discovery rate, a later analysis found 16,951 TCR beta sequences to be associated with HLA alleles.

A note on this clone: The antigen is not known.

From germline, CDR1 is LGHNA and CDR2 YSLEER. Trimming took 1 base from V and 1 from J; bases not matched to a gene: 6. The CDR3 contains 16 residues. The sequenced sample consisted of PBMCs. This clonotype was obtained from a male donor in good health and CMV-seronegative. The genes are TRBV4-3 and TRBJ1-1, with 7 bases that match TRBD1. The CDR3 loop is CASSQGTGKGNTEAFF. The CDR3 DNA sequence: TGCGCCAGCAGCCAAGGGACAGGCAAGGGGAACACTGAAGCTTTCTTT.